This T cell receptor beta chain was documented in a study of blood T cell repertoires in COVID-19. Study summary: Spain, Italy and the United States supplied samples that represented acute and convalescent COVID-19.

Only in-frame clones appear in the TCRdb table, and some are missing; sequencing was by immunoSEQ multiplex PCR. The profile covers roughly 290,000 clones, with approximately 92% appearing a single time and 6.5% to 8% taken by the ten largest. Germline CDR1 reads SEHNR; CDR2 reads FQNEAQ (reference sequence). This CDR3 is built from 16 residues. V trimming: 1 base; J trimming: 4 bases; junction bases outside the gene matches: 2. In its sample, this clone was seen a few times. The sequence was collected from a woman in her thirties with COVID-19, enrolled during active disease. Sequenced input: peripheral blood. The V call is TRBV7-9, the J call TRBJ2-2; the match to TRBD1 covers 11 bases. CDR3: CASSLGGTGGTGELFF. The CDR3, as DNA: TGTGCCAGCAGCTTAGGTGGGACAGGGGGCACCGGGGAGCTGTTTTTT.